This T cell receptor (beta chain) was captured by sequencing in a study of blood T cell repertoires in COVID-19 (dated by TCRdb to 2020 to 2021). Broadly, across the study: Collaborator samples came from the United States, Italy and Spain and covered acute and convalescent phases of COVID-19. The prospective study material was composed of cDNA or gDNA derived from T cells, B-cell-depleted T cells, or PBMCs. Deeply sampled blood TCRbeta repertoires from subjects exposed to, actively infected with, or recovered from COVID-19 were included in the dataset. A freely available public database, intended as a resource for researchers studying the immune response to SARS-CoV-2, is where the repertoires were released. Samples were obtained from the ongoing ImmuneRACE study (first 160 participants) and from 1,254 subjects provided by 6 global collaborators. A de-identified subject ID, COVID-19 status, age in years and sex were almost always included in the sample metadata. Where HLA class I and class II types were available, the types were taken from metadata supplied by the sample provider, not from assay-based typing.

Notes on this clone: Its antigen target is currently unknown. Base-call qualities are not available, and no considerably larger clone is one nucleotide away.

Findings and caveats that apply to the study as a whole: The quantity of clinical and demographic metadata differed by source and by participant and was supplied without curation.

Inclusive of the bounding cysteine and phenylalanine, the CDR3 is 15 residues long. The read is trimmed to its CDR3 DNA, 45 bases read in frame from base 1. CDR1 is given as SNHLY and CDR2 as FYNNEI, both from the germline V gene. V is pared back by 4 bases and J by 3 bases, with 15 bases lying between the germline termini. TCRbeta CDR3 regions were amplified from genomic DNA by means of the immunoSEQ Assay, a bias-controlled multiplex PCR. The original pipeline was this. The number of nucleated cells in each sample was estimated by amplification of reference gene primers within the assay. Sequence reads were collapsed and filtered to measure the absolute abundance of every unique TCRbeta CDR3 rearrangement. Productive Simpson clonality was computed per sample as the square root of Simpson's diversity index over productive rearrangements. This immuneACCESS table, as held by TCRdb, lists in-frame sequences with V and J called but not all clones. Of the missing ones, under half trace to an unresolved V gene in checked studies; the others have no known cause. V and J calls plus clone size are reproduced from that table; the DNA served to infer D and trimming. The sample data list more than 250,000 clones, and about 91% of these were observed just once. The top ten constitute approximately 1.6% of the sample.

One collaborating source in Seattle enrolled patients while the patients were actively infected and followed the patients over time throughout the course of disease. Each collaborating institution followed its own protocols to collect whole blood in K2EDTA tubes. For TCRbeta analysis, collaborators shipped samples in one of three forms: frozen whole blood, isolated PBMCs, or DNA extracted from either of those sample types. The rearrangement joined TRBV2 to TRBJ1-1; 6 matching bases give a weak D call of TRBD1. Sequencing used peripheral blood. The sequence came from a woman aged 25-40 years with COVID-19, enrolled during active disease. The DNA sequence reads TGTGCCAGCAGTGTAGAGAGGGGGACGGACACTGAAGCTTTCTTT. Its translation is CASSVERGTDTEAFF.